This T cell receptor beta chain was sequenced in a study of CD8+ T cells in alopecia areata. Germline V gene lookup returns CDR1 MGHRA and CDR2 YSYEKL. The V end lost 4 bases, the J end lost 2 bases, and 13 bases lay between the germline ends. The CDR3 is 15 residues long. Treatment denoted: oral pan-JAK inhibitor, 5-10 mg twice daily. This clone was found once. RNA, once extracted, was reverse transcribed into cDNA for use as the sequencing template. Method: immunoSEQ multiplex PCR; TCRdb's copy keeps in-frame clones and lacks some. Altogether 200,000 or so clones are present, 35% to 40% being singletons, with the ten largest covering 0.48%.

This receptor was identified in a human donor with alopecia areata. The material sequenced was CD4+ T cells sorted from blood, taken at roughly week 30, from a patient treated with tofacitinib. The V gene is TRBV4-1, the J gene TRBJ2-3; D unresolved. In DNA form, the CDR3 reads TGCGCCAGCAGCCCGGTTTTGGAGTACACAGATACGCAGTATTTT. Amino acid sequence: CASSPVLEYTDTQYF.